The clone carrying this TCR beta chain was seen a few times. These data belong to a study of T cells in Graves' hyperthyroidism and ophthalmopathy. CDR3 length equals 14 residues. Germline loops: CDR1 DFQATT, CDR2 SNEGSKA (reference sequence). The V segment lost 6 bases and the J segment 7 bases; nucleotides outside the gene matches: 13. Template material for amplifying TCR beta CDR3 regions consisted of RNA transcripts. A set of HTBI primers served as the primers for a first-round RT-PCR of the TCR CDR3. MiXCR was run by TCRdb on the multiplex PCR reads, yielding one entry per CDR3 protein. The sample has a few hundred thousand distinct CDR3 sequences; about 15% are singletons.

Sequencing was performed on blood. This chain connects TRBV20-1 to TRBJ2-7; 9 bases agree with TRBD2. The TCR was taken from a woman aged 25 to 45 with Graves' hyperthyroidism. The CDR3 loop reads CSAVDRREGREQYF. CDR3 in DNA: TGCAGTGCCGTGGATAGGCGGGAGGGCCGGGAGCAGTACTTC.